This TCR beta chain was identified during a study of cytomegalovirus exposure and HLA in healthy donors. The CDR3 has 12 amino acids. V was clipped by 8 bases and J by 7 bases, with 14 bases between them. The germline gives CDR1 SQVTM, CDR2 ANQGSEA. Both 60 Vbeta primers and 13 Jbeta primers went into the PCR. The repertoire was sequenced with immunoSEQ multiplex PCR; TCRdb's copy has only in-frame clones and lacks some. This sample's clone table lists around 50,000 clones. Turning to this clone: The antigen is not known.

Study-level results: It has been reported that TCR beta sequences accurately predicted the HLA-A and HLA-B alleles of most subjects.

This clonotype was sampled from a woman aged 25-40 years in good health and CMV-seropositive. The sequenced sample was PBMCs. The J gene is TRBJ1-4, the V gene TRBV29-1, with D unclear. The CDR3 nucleotides are TGCAGCACCGGGAACGACGGTGAAAAACTGTTTTTT. Amino acids: CSTGNDGEKLFF.